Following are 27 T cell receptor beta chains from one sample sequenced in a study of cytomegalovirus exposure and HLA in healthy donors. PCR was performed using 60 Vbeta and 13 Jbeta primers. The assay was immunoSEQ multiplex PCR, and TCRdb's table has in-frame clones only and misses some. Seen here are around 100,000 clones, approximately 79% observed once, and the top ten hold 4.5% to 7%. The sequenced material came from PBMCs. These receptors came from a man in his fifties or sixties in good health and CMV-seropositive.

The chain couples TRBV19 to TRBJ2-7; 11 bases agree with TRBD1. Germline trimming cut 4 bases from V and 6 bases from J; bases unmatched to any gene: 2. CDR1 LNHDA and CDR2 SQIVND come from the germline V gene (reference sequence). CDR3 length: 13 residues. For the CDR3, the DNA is TGTGCCAGTAGTAAGGACAGGGGGCGCGAGCAGTACTTC. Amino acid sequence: CASSKDRGREQYF. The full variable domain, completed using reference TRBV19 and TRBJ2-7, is DGGITQSPKYLFRKEGQNVTLSCEQNLNHDAMYWYRQDPGQGLRLIYYSQIVNDFQKGDIAEGYSVSREKKESFPLTVTSAQKNPTAFYLCASSKDRGREQYFGPGTRLTVT.

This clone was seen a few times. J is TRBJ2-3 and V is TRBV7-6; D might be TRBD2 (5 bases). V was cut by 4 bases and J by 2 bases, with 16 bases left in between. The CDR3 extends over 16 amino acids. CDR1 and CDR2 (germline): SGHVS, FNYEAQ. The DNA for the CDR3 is TGTGCCAGCAGCTATTGGTCAGGACTCTACACAGATACGCAGTATTTT. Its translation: CASSYWSGLYTDTQYF.

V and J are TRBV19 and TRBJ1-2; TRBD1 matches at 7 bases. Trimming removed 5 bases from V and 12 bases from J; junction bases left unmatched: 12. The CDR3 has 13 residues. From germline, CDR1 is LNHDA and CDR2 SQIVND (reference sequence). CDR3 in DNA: TGTGCCAGTAGTGCAGGGGGAATTTATGCCGACACCTTC. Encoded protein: CASSAGGIYADTF.

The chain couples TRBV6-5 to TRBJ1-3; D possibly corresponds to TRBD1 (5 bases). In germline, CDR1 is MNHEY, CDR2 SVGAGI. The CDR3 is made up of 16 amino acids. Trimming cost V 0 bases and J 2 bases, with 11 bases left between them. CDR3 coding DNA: TGTGCCAGCAGTTACTCGGCCAGGGCGACTGGAAACACCATATATTTT. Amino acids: CASSYSARATGNTIYF.

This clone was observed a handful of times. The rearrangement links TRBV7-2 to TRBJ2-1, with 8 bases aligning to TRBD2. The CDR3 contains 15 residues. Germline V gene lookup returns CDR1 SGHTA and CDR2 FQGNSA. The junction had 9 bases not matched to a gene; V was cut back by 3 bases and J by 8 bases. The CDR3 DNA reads TGTGCCAGCAGCTTGACGGGGGGGCCGAATCATGAGCAGTTCTTC. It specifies CASSLTGGPNHEQFF.

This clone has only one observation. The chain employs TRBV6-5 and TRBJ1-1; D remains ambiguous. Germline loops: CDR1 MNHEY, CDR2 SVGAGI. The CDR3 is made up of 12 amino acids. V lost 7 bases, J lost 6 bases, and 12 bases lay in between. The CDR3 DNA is TGTGCCAGCATAACGAGGGCCGCTGAAGCTTTCTTT. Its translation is CASITRAAEAFF.

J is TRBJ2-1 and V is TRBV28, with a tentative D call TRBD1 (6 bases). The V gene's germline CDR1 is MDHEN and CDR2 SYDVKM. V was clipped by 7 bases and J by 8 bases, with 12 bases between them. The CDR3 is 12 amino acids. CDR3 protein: CASTRTGYEQFF. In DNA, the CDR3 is TGTGCCAGCACCCGCACAGGGTATGAGCAGTTCTTC.

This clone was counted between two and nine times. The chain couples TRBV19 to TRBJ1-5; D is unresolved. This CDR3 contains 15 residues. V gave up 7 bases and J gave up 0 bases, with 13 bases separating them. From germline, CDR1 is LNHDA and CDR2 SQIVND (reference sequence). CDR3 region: CASTAETYSNQPQHF. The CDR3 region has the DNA TGTGCCAGTACGGCGGAAACTTATAGCAATCAGCCCCAGCATTTT.

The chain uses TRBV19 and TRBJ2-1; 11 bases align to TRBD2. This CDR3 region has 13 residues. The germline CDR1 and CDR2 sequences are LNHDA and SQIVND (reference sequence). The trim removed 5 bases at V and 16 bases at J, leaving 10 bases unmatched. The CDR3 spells CASSEALAGGSFF. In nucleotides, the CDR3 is TGTGCCAGTAGTGAAGCCCTAGCGGGGGGATCTTTCTTC.

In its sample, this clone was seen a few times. The DNA for the CDR3 is TGCGCCAGCAGCCAAGAGTGGAGTCCGAGGGATGGCTACACCTTC. It specifies CASSQEWSPRDGYTF. This chain joins TRBV4-3 and TRBJ1-2; D not certain. The CDR3 covers 15 residues. Trimming took off 0 bases at V and 6 bases at J, with 14 bases between the two ends. Germline CDR1 and CDR2: LGHNA and YSLEER.

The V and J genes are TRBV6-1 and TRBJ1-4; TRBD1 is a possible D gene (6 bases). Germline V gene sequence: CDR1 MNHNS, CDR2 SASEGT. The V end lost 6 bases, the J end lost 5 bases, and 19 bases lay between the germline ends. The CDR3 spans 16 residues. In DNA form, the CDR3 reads TGTGCCAGCAGAGAATACGGGAGGCAGGGGAATGAAAAACTGTTTTTT. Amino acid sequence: CASREYGRQGNEKLFF.

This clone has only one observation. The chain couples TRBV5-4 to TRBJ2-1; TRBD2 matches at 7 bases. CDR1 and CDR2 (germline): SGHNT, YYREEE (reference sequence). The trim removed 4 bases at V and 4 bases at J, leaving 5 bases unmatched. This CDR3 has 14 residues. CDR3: CASSLGLVYNEQFF. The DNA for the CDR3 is TGTGCCAGCAGCCTAGGACTAGTTTACAATGAGCAGTTCTTC.

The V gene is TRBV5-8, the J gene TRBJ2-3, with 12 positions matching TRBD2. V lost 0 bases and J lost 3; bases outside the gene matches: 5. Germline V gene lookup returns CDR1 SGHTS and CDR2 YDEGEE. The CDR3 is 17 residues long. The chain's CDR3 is CASSLERLAGGTDTQYF. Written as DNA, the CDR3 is TGTGCCAGCAGCTTGGAGCGCCTAGCGGGGGGGACAGATACGCAGTATTTT.

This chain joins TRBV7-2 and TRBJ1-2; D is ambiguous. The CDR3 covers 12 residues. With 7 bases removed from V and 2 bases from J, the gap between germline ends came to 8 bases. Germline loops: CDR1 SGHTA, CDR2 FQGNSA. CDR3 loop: CASTDANYGYTF. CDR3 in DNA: TGTGCCAGCACAGATGCAAACTATGGCTACACCTTC.

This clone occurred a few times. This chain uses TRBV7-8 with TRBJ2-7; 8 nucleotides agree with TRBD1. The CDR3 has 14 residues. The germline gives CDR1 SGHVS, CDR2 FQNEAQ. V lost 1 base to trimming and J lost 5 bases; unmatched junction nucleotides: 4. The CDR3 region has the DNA TGTGCCAGCAGCTTAGTGCAGGGGGCTAACGAGCAGTACTTC. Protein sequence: CASSLVQGANEQYF.

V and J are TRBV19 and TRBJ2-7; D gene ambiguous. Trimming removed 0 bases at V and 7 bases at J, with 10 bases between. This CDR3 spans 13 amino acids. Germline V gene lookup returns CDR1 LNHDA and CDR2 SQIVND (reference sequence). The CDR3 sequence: CASSIDPRLEQYF. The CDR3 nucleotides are TGTGCCAGTAGTATAGATCCCCGACTGGAGCAGTACTTC.

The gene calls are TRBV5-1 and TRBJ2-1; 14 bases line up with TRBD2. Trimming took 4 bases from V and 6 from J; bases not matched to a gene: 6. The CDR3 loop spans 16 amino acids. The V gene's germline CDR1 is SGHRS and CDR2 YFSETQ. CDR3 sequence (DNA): TGCGCCAGCAGCAAACCGGGACTAGCGGGGGCCAATGAGCAGTTCTTC. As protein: CASSKPGLAGANEQFF.

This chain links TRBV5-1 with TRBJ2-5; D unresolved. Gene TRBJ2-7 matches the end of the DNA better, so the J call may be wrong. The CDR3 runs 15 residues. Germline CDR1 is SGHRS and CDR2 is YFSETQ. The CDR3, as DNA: TGCGCCAGCAGCCCTAGAGCTGAAAGCTCCTACGAGCAGTACTTC. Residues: CASSPRAESSYEQYF.

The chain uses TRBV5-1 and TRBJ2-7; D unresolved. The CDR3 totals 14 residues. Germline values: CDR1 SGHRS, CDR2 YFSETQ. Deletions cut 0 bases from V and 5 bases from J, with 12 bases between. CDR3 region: CASSLALPRDEQYF. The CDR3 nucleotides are TGCGCCAGCAGCTTGGCCCTACCGCGCGACGAGCAGTACTTC. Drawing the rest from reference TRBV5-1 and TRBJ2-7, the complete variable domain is KAGVTQTPRYLIKTRGQQVTLSCSPISGHRSVSWYQQTPGQGLQFLFEYFSETQRNKGNFPGRFSGRQFSNSRSEMNVSTLELGDSALYLCASSLALPRDEQYFGPGTRLTVT.

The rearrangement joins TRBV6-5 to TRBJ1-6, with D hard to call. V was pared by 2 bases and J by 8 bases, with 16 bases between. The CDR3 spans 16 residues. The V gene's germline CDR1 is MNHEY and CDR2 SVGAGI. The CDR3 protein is CASSYIQARADSPLHF. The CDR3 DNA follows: TGTGCCAGCAGTTACATCCAGGCTCGAGCTGATTCACCCCTCCACTTT.

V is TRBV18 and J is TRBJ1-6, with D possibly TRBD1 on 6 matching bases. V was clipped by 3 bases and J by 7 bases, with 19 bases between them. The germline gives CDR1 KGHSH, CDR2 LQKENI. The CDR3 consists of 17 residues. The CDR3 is CASSPRDTLSRNSPLHF. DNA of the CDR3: TGTGCCAGCTCACCCAGGGACACTCTCTCCCGAAATTCACCCCTCCACTTT.

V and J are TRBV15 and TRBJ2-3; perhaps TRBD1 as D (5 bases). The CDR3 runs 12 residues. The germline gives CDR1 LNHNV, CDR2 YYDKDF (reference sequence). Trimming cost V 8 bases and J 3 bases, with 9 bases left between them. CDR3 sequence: CATGAGTDTQYF. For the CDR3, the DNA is TGTGCCACCGGTGCAGGGACAGATACGCAGTATTTT.

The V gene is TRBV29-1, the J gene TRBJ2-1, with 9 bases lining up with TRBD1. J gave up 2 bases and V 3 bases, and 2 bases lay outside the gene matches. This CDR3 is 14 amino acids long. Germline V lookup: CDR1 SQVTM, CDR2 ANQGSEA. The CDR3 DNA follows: TGCAGCGTTGAGGGACAGGGAACCTACAATGAGCAGTTCTTC. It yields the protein CSVEGQGTYNEQFF.

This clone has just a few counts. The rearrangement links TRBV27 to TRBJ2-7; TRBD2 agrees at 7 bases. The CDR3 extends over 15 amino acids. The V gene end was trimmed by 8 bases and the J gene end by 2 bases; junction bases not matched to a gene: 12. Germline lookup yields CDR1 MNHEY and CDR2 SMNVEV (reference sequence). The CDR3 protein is CASFLGGSGPYEQYF. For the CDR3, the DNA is TGTGCCAGCTTCCTCGGGGGGTCCGGCCCCTACGAGCAGTACTTC.

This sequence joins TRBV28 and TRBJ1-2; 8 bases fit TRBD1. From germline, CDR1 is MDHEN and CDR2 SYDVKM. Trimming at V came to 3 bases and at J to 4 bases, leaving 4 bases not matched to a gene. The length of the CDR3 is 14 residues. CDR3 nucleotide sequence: TGTGCCAGCAGTTTCCATACAGGGGGCTATGGCTACACCTTC. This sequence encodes CASSFHTGGYGYTF.

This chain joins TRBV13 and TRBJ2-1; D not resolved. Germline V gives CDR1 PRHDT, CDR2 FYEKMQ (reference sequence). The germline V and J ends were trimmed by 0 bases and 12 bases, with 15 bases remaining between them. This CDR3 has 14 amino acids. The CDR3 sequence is CASSLGTTGLGQFF. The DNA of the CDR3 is TGTGCCAGCAGCTTAGGCACTACGGGTCTGGGGCAGTTCTTC.

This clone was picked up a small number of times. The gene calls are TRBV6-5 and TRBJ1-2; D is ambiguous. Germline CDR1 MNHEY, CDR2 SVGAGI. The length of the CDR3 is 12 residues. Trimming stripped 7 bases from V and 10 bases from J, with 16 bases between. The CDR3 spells CASTNTEGSYTF. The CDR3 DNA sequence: TGTGCCAGCACCAACACGGAGGGATCCTACACCTTC.